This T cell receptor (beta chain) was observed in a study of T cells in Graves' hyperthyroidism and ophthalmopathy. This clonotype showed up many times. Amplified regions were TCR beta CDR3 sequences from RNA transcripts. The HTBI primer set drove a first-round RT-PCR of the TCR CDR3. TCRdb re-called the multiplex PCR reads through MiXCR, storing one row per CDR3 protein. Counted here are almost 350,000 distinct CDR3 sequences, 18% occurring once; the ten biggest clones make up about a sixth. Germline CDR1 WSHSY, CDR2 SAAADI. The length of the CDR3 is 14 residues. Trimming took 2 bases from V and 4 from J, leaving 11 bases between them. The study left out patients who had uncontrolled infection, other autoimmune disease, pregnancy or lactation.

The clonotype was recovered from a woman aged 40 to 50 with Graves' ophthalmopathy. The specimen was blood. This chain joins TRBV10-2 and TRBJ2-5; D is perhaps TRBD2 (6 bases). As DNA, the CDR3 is TGCGCCAGCAGTGAGGGTGGGAGGTCAGAGACCCAGTACTTC. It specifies CASSEGGRSETQYF.